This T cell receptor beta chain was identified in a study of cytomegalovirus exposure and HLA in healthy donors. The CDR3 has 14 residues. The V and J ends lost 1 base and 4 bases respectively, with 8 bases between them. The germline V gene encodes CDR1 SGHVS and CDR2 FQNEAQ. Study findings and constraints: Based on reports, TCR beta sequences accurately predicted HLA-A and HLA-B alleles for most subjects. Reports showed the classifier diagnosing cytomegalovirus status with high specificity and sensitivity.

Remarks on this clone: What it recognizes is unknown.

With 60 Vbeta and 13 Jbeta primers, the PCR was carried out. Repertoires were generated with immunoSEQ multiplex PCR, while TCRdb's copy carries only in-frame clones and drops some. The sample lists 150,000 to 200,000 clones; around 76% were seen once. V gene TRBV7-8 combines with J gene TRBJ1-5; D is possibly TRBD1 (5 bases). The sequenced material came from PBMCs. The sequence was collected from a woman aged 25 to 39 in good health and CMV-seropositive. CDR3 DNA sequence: TGTGCCAGCAGCTTAGGACAGAGGAATCAGCCCCAGCATTTT. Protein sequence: CASSLGQRNQPQHF.